The next 8 T cell receptor beta chains were all read from a single sample in a study of T cell clonotyping in hematopoietic cell transplantation. Sample time point: recipient sample about 28 days before transplant, after cytoreduction. Profiled with immunoSEQ multiplex PCR; TCRdb holds only in-frame clones, not every one. The repertoire holds about 10,000 clones, about 90% seen once, with 27% in the top ten. The input for sequencing was peripheral blood mononuclear cells, taken before stem cell transplant. The source of these receptors is a woman aged 60 to 75 with acute myeloid leukemia. Some clones in this sample may be carry-over from other donors' samples.

This chain uses TRBV9 with TRBJ2-3; D is undetermined. CDR3 length: 14 residues. Germline lookup yields CDR1 SGDLS and CDR2 YYNGEE. V was trimmed by 2 bases and J by 2 bases, leaving 9 bases between them. CDR3 residues: CASSVSSHTDTQYF. The CDR3 region has the DNA TGTGCCAGCAGCGTTAGCTCACACACAGATACGCAGTATTTT.

The chain uses TRBV5-8 and TRBJ1-2; possible D gene TRBD1, 6 bases. The V end lost 4 bases, the J end lost 8 bases, and 18 bases lay between the germline ends. Germline V gene data show CDR1 as SGHTS and CDR2 as YDEGEE. The CDR3 runs to 14 residues. The CDR3 sequence is CASSHGGQGQGYTF. The CDR3 coding sequence is TGTGCCAGCAGCCACGGGGGGCAGGGTCAGGGCTACACCTTC. Looking up the rest from reference TRBV5-8 and TRBJ1-2 gives the full variable domain: EAGVTQSPTHLIKTRGQQATLRCSPISGHTSVYWYQQALGLGLQFLLWYDEGEERNRGNFPPRFSGRQFPNYSSELNVNALELEDSALYLCASSHGGQGQGYTFGSGTRLTVV.

The V and J genes are TRBV30 and TRBJ2-2; D gene unclear. CDR3 size: 15 residues. Trimming cost V 4 bases and J 0 bases, with 12 bases left between them. Germline assignment: CDR1 GTSNPN and CDR2 SVGIG (reference sequence). CDR3 in DNA: TGTGCCTGGACCACAAAACTCACGAACACCGGGGAGCTGTTTTTT. It is translated as CAWTTKLTNTGELFF.

The chain couples TRBV19 to TRBJ2-6; TRBD1 matches 7 bases. Trimming at V came to 3 bases and at J to 0 bases, leaving 5 bases not matched to a gene. The CDR3 loop spans 17 amino acids. In germline, CDR1 is LNHDA, CDR2 SQIVND (reference sequence). The CDR3 is CASSITGVSSGANVLTF. In nucleotides, the CDR3 is TGTGCCAGTAGTATTACAGGGGTTAGCTCTGGGGCCAACGTCCTGACTTTC.

The rearrangement joins TRBV15 to TRBJ2-1, with D uncertain. This CDR3 has 14 amino acids. The germline gives CDR1 LNHNV, CDR2 YYDKDF (reference sequence). Trimming removed 0 bases at V and 4 bases at J, with 7 bases between. In nucleotides, the CDR3 is TGTGCCACCAGCAGAGATACAGATTACAATGAGCAGTTCTTC. It encodes CATSRDTDYNEQFF.

A remark on this clone: At one end the junction does not follow the germline gene, possibly because of a read error. The chain uses TRBV9 and TRBJ1-1, with a tentative D call TRBD1 (6 bases). CDR3 size: 13 residues. CDR1 is SGDLS, CDR2 YYNGEE, per germline. The CDR3 region has the DNA TGTGCCAGCAGCGTAGACGGGGGGCCTGAGGCTTTCTTT. Translation: CASSVDGGPEAFF.

The chain employs TRBV28 and TRBJ2-1; 10 bases line up with TRBD2. Germline V CDR1 and CDR2: MDHEN, SYDVKM. The trim removed 2 bases at V and 8 bases at J, leaving 6 bases unmatched. The length of the CDR3 is 15 residues. CDR3 sequence: CASSLSGRGFHEQFF. The CDR3, as DNA: TGTGCCAGCAGTTTAAGCGGGAGGGGGTTCCATGAGCAGTTCTTC.

The V gene is TRBV5-6, the J gene TRBJ2-5, with a weak D call TRBD2 (7 bases). This CDR3 spans 15 amino acids. The ends were cut back, 4 bases at V and 3 bases at J, with 16 bases in the middle. Germline CDR1 is SGHDT and CDR2 is YYEEEE. The CDR3 DNA sequence: TGTGCCAGCAGCGGGGGGGCGCGGAGAAAAGAGACCCAGTACTTC. Translated: CASSGGARRKETQYF.